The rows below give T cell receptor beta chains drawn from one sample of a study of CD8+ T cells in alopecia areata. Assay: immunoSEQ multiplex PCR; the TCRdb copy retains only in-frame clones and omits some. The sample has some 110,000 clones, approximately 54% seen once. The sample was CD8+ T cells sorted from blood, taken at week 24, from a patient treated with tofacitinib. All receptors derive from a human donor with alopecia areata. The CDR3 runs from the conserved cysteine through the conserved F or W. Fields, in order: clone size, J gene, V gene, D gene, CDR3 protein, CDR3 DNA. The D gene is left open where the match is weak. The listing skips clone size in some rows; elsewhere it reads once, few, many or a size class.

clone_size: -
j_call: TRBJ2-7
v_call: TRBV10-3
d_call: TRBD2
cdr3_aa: CAISATGGSYEQYF
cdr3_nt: TGTGCCATCAGTGCGACGGGGGGATCCTACGAGCAGTACTTC

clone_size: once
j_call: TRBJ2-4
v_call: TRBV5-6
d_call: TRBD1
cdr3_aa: CASSSNPGQGIQYF
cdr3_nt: TGTGCCAGCAGCTCTAATCCGGGACAGGGGATTCAGTACTTC

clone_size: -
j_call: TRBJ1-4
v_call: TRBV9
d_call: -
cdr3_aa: CASNGGVRGEKLFF
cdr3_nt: TGTGCCAGCAACGGCGGGGTGCGAGGTGAAAAACTGTTTTTT

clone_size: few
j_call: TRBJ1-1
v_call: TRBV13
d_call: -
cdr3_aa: CASSSPDIYTEAFF
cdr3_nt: TGTGCCAGCAGCTCCCCGGATATATACACTGAAGCTTTCTTT

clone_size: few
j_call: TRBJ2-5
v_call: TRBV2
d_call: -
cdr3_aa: CASSVPEGEETQYF
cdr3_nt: TGTGCCAGCAGTGTTCCAGAGGGGGAGGAGACCCAGTACTTC

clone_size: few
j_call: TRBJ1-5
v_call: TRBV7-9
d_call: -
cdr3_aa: CASSLDPGQPQHF
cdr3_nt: TGTGCCAGCAGCTTAGACCCCGGTCAGCCCCAGCATTTT

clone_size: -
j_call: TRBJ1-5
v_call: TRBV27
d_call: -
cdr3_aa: CASSTGFSNQPQHF
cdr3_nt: TGTGCCAGCAGTACAGGCTTTAGCAATCAGCCCCAGCATTTT

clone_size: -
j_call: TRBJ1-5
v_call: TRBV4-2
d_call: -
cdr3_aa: CASSQEVARQPQHF
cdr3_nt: TGTGCCAGCAGCCAAGAGGTGGCCCGGCAGCCCCAGCATTTT

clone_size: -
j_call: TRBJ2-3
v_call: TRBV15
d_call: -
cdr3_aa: CATSSVSGQVTDTQYF
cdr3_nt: TGTGCCACCAGCAGTGTTAGCGGACAAGTCACAGATACGCAGTATTTT

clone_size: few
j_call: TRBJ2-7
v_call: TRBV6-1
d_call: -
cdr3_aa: CASSEFGQTYEQYF
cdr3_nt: TGTGCCAGCAGTGAATTTGGACAGACCTACGAGCAGTACTTC

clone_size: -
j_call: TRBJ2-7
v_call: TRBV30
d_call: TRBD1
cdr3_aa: CAWSRTGSSYEQYF
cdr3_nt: TGTGCCTGGAGTCGGACAGGGAGCTCCTACGAGCAGTACTTC

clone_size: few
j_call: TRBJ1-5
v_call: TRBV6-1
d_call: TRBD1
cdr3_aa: CASSSRDREIQPQHF
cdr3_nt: TGTGCCAGCAGTTCTCGGGACAGGGAAATTCAGCCCCAGCATTTT

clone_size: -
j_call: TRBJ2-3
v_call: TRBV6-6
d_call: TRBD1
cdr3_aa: CASSYWGQGSTDTQYF
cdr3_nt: TGTGCCAGCAGTTACTGGGGACAGGGTAGCACAGATACGCAGTATTTT

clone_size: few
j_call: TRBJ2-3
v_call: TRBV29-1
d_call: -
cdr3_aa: CSHPGNTQYF
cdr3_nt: TGCAGCCACCCAGGGAATACGCAGTATTTT

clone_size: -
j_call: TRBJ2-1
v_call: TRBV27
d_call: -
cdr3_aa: CASSLSGLAHEQFF
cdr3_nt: TGTGCCAGCAGTTTATCAGGGCTAGCCCATGAGCAGTTCTTC

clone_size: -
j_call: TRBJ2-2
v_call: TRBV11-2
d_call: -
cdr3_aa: CASSRGPAGPGELFF
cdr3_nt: TGTGCCAGCAGCAGAGGGCCTGCCGGCCCCGGGGAGCTGTTTTTT

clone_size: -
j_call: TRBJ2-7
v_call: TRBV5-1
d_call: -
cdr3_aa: CASSLQGYEQYF
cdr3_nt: TGCGCCAGCAGCTTACAGGGTTACGAGCAGTACTTC

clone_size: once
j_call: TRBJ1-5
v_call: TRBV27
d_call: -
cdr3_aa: CASSPPGWNQPQHF
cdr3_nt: TGTGCCAGCAGCCCCCCGGGCTGGAATCAGCCCCAGCATTTT

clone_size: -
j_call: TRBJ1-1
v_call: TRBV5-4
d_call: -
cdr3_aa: CASSLDRTMNTEAFF
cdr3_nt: TGTGCCAGCAGCTTAGACAGGACCATGAACACTGAAGCTTTCTTT

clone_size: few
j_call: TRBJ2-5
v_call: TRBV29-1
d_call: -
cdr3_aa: CSVDWDRAQETQYF
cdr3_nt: TGCAGCGTTGATTGGGATAGGGCTCAAGAGACCCAGTACTTC

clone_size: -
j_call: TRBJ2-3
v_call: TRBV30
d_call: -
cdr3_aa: CAWSVTGAGDTQYF
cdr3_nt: TGTGCCTGGAGTGTAACGGGGGCGGGAGATACGCAGTATTTT

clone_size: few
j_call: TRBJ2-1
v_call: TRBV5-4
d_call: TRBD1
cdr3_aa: CASSQDRSSYNEQFF
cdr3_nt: TGTGCCAGCAGCCAGGACAGGAGCTCCTACAATGAGCAGTTCTTC

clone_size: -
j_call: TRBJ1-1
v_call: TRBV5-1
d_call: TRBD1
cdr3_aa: CASSLAWAGGYAEAFF
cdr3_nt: TGCGCCAGCAGCTTGGCCTGGGCAGGGGGCTATGCTGAAGCTTTCTTT

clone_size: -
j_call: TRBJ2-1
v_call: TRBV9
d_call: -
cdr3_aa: CASSVLGGEQFF
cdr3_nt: TGTGCCAGCAGCGTATTAGGAGGTGAGCAGTTCTTC

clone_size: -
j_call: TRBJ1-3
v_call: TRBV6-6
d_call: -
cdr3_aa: CASFSPIVSGNTIYF
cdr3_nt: TGTGCCAGTTTCAGTCCTATTGTCTCTGGAAACACCATATATTTT

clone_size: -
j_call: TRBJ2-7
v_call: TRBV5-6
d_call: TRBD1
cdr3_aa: CASSPGTGVWYEQYF
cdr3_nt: TGTGCCAGCAGCCCGGGGACAGGGGTATGGTACGAGCAGTACTTC

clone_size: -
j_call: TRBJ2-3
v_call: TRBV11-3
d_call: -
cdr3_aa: CASSSTVSTDTQYF
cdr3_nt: TGTGCCAGCAGCTCGACGGTTAGCACAGATACGCAGTATTTT

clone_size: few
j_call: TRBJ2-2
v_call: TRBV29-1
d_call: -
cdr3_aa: CSVEFLSGELFF
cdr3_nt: TGCAGCGTTGAATTCCTCTCCGGGGAGCTGTTTTTT

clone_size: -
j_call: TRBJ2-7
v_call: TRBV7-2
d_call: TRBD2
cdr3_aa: CASSFGAGGPPEQYF
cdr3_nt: TGTGCCAGCAGCTTCGGGGCGGGGGGCCCTCCAGAGCAGTACTTC

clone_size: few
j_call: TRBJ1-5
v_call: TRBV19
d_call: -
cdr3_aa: CASSSGGNQPQHF
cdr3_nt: TGTGCCAGTAGCTCAGGGGGCAATCAGCCCCAGCATTTT

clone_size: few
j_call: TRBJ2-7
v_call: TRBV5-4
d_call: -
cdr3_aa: CAVTGDEQYF
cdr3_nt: TGTGCCGTCACGGGGGACGAGCAGTACTTC

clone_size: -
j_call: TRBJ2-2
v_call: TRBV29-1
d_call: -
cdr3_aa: CSVEDLPGELFF
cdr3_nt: TGCAGCGTTGAAGATCTTCCCGGGGAGCTGTTTTTT

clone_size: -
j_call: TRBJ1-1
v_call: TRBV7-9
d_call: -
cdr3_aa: CASRREANTEAFF
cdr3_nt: TGTGCCAGCAGGCGGGAGGCGAACACTGAAGCTTTCTTT